This entry lists 29 T cell receptor beta chains sequenced from one sample in a study of T cell clones after liver transplantation. Libraries were prepared by immunoSEQ multiplex PCR; TCRdb keeps only in-frame clonotypes and omits some of them. Counted here are about 120,000 clones, about nine tenths occurring once; the ten biggest clones make up around 0.86%. Here the sequenced sample was CD4+ T cells from blood, taken 12 months after liver transplant. The receptors shown here come from a human patient who received a liver transplant. These T cells may partly come from the graft donor.

This chain uses TRBV19 with TRBJ1-5, with D possibly being TRBD1 (6 bases). The CDR3 contains 18 residues. Germline values: CDR1 LNHDA, CDR2 SQIVND (reference sequence). Trimming left V 4 bases short and J 1 base short, with 20 bases between. Here the CDR3 reads CASSTLLTGYGSNQPQHF. The CDR3 bases are TGTGCCAGTAGTACCCTGCTGACAGGATATGGGAGCAATCAGCCCCAGCATTTT. Using reference TRBV19 and TRBJ1-5 for the parts outside the CDR3, the full variable domain is DGGITQSPKYLFRKEGQNVTLSCEQNLNHDAMYWYRQDPGQGLRLIYYSQIVNDFQKGDIAEGYSVSREKKESFPLTVTSAQKNPTAFYLCASSTLLTGYGSNQPQHFGDGTRLSIL.

The genes are TRBV7-6 and TRBJ1-1, with D possibly TRBD1 on 6 matching bases. This CDR3 contains 15 residues. Germline CDR1 and CDR2: SGHVS and FNYEAQ. Trimming removed 0 bases at V and 1 base at J, with 9 bases between. The CDR3 DNA follows: TGTGCCAGCAGCTTAGCAGGGGGTCCGAACACTGAAGCTTTCTTT. This translates into CASSLAGGPNTEAFF.

Only one count was recorded for this clone. The V and J genes are TRBV7-2 and TRBJ2-2; 7 bases align to TRBD2. Germline loops: CDR1 SGHTA, CDR2 FQGNSA. V shed 5 bases and J 4 bases; nucleotides not matched to a gene: 7. The CDR3 runs to 15 residues. The CDR3 sequence is CASSTTSWGTGELFF. The CDR3, as DNA: TGTGCCAGCAGCACGACTAGCTGGGGCACCGGGGAGCTGTTTTTT. Filled out from reference TRBV7-2 and TRBJ2-2, the complete variable domain reads GAGVSQSPSNKVTEKGKDVELRCDPISGHTALYWYRQSLGQGLEFLIYFQGNSAPDKSGLPSDRFSAERTGGSVSTLTIQRTQQEDSAVYLCASSTTSWGTGELFFGEGSRLTVL.

This clone showed up just once. The DNA of the CDR3 is TGTGCCAGCAGCCGGCAGGGGAACACTGAAGCTTTCTTT. Its translation is CASSRQGNTEAFF. The rearrangement joins TRBV11-3 to TRBJ1-1; perhaps TRBD1 as D (5 bases). The germline V and J ends were trimmed by 5 bases and 1 base, with 8 bases remaining between them. This CDR3 contains 13 residues. From germline, CDR1 is SGHNT and CDR2 YENEEA.

This sequence joins TRBV10-3 and TRBJ2-7; D call uncertain. Between the trimmed V and J ends, which lost 6 bases and 5 bases, there was a span of 8 bases. Looked up from germline, CDR1 is ENHRY and CDR2 is SYGVKD. The CDR3 loop spans 11 amino acids. The CDR3 protein is CAIRKYDEQYF. Here the CDR3 DNA reads TGTGCCATCAGAAAATACGACGAGCAGTACTTC.

This chain links TRBV7-9 with TRBJ1-2; 11 positions match TRBD1. The CDR3 loop spans 18 amino acids. The germline V gene encodes CDR1 SEHNR and CDR2 FQNEAQ (reference sequence). The J segment lost 3 bases and the V segment lost 5 bases, leaving 14 bases of the junction unmatched. CDR3 sequence (DNA): TGTGCCAGCAGCCCTGACCCGGGACAGGGGGGTAAAGACTATGGCTACACCTTC. It encodes CASSPDPGQGGKDYGYTF.

This chain uses TRBV5-6 with TRBJ1-1; D gene uncertain. Trimming took off 2 bases at V and 7 bases at J, with 12 bases between the two ends. This CDR3 comprises 13 residues. CDR1 and CDR2 from the germline V gene are SGHDT and YYEEEE. CDR3 sequence (DNA): TGTGCCAGCAGCTTTTACAGAGGAGTTGAAGCTTTCTTT. It is translated as CASSFYRGVEAFF.

The chain is built from TRBV5-1 and TRBJ1-1; the match to TRBD1 covers 8 bases. Germline V gene lookup returns CDR1 SGHRS and CDR2 YFSETQ. The trim removed 4 bases at V and 0 bases at J, leaving 8 bases unmatched. There are 16 residues in the CDR3. Written as DNA, the CDR3 is TGCGCCAGCAGCGACACAAGACAGGGGATGAACACTGAAGCTTTCTTT. Protein product: CASSDTRQGMNTEAFF.

The V gene is TRBV10-2, the J gene TRBJ2-3; the D is unclear. V gave up 6 bases and J gave up 6 bases, with 10 bases separating them. The CDR3 contains 12 residues. Looked up from germline, CDR1 is WSHSY and CDR2 is SAAADI. The CDR3: CASRDPSDTQYF. CDR3 in DNA: TGCGCCAGCAGGGACCCGTCCGATACGCAGTATTTT.

The chain uses TRBV14 and TRBJ2-5; perhaps TRBD2 as D (6 bases). Germline CDR1 reads SGHDN; CDR2 reads FVKESK. CDR3 size: 14 residues. V lost 4 bases and J lost 3, with 12 bases in between. CDR3: CASSRIAEEETQYF. The CDR3 DNA sequence: TGTGCCAGCAGCCGAATAGCGGAGGAAGAGACCCAGTACTTC.

CDR3 nucleotide sequence: TGTGCCAGCAGTTACTCGTGGCAGGGAACGAATGGCTACACCTTC. This translates into CASSYSWQGTNGYTF. This chain uses TRBV6-5 with TRBJ1-2; a weak D match, TRBD1 (5 bases). Trimming pared 0 bases from V and 6 bases from J, leaving 14 bases between. CDR3 length: 15 residues. CDR1 and CDR2 from the germline V gene are MNHEY and SVGAGI.

The chain links TRBV7-9 to TRBJ1-1; D gene ambiguous. Germline values: CDR1 SEHNR, CDR2 FQNEAQ (reference sequence). This CDR3 comprises 12 residues. V gave up 1 base and J gave up 7 bases, with 7 bases separating them. The CDR3 protein is CASSLELREAFF. CDR3 nucleotides: TGTGCCAGCAGCTTAGAACTCCGTGAAGCTTTCTTT.

The chain links TRBV29-1 to TRBJ2-7; D remains unclear. The ends were cut back, 3 bases at V and 5 bases at J, with 11 bases in the middle. Germline CDR1 and CDR2: SQVTM and ANQGSEA. The CDR3 length is 12 residues. In DNA, the CDR3 is TGCAGCGTTGAGAAAGGAGCAGACGAGCAGTACTTC. Amino acid sequence: CSVEKGADEQYF.

J is TRBJ1-1 and V is TRBV9; 9 positions agree with TRBD1. The CDR3 sequence is 15 residues long. Trimming at V came to 3 bases and at J to 1 base, leaving 4 bases not matched to a gene. CDR1 SGDLS and CDR2 YYNGEE come from the germline V gene. CDR3 sequence: CASSGGQGWNTEAFF. The CDR3 region has the DNA TGTGCCAGCAGCGGGGGACAGGGATGGAACACTGAAGCTTTCTTT.

This chain's CDR3 is CSVAGVGRGAEAFF. DNA for the CDR3: TGCAGCGTTGCAGGAGTCGGTCGGGGCGCTGAAGCTTTCTTT. The chain recombines TRBV29-1 with TRBJ1-1; D is possibly TRBD1 (5 bases). The CDR3 is 14 residues long. Looked up from germline, CDR1 is SQVTM and CDR2 is ANQGSEA. V lost 4 bases, J lost 6 bases, and 18 bases lay in between.

J is TRBJ1-2 and V is TRBV28; D perhaps matches TRBD1 (5 bases). The CDR3 sequence is 14 residues long. Germline-derived CDR1 and CDR2 are MDHEN and SYDVKM. V lost 6 bases to trimming and J lost 0 bases, with 11 bases between them. This chain's CDR3 is CASRRGTANYGYTF. For the CDR3, the DNA is TGTGCCAGCAGGCGGGGGACGGCTAACTATGGCTACACCTTC.

The chain combines TRBV7-9 with TRBJ1-2; 7 bases match TRBD1. This CDR3 is built from 13 residues. Germline values: CDR1 SEHNR, CDR2 FQNEAQ (reference sequence). The ends lost 4 bases at V and 4 bases at J; junction bases unmatched: 3. This CDR3 reads CASSSGQPYGYTF. For the CDR3, the DNA is TGTGCCAGCAGCTCGGGACAGCCCTATGGCTACACCTTC.

The chain recombines TRBV29-1 with TRBJ1-3; D remains unclear. V lost 4 bases to trimming and J lost 0 bases, with 7 bases between them. CDR1 SQVTM and CDR2 ANQGSEA come from the germline V gene. The CDR3 has 13 residues. The CDR3 loop reads CSVAGSSGNTIYF. As DNA, the CDR3 is TGCAGCGTTGCGGGTAGCTCTGGAAACACCATATATTTT.

The CDR3 bases are TGTGCCAGCTCACCGAAGGCGGGAGGCGCTTCCTACGAGCAGTACTTC. Its translation: CASSPKAGGASYEQYF. V gene TRBV18 combines with J gene TRBJ2-7; 8 bases are shared with TRBD2. The CDR3 sequence is 16 residues long. The V gene's germline CDR1 is KGHSH and CDR2 LQKENI. V shed 3 bases and J 1 base; nucleotides not matched to a gene: 8. Filled out from reference TRBV18 and TRBJ2-7, the complete variable domain reads NAGVMQNPRHLVRRRGQEARLRCSPMKGHSHVYWYRQLPEEGLKFMVYLQKENIIDESGMPKERFSAEFPKEGPSILRIQQVVRGDSAAYFCASSPKAGGASYEQYFGPGTRLTVT.

The J gene is TRBJ2-7, the V gene TRBV2; possible D gene TRBD2, 5 bases. Per the germline V gene, CDR1 is SNHLY and CDR2 is FYNNEI. V was trimmed by 10 bases and J by 0 bases, leaving 16 bases between them. CDR3 length: 14 residues. This chain's CDR3 is CATSLARVSYEQYF. In DNA, the CDR3 is TGTGCCACCTCTTTAGCGCGGGTCTCCTACGAGCAGTACTTC.

With respect to this clone: At the DNA level, this CDR3 is encoded by other sequences in the same sample as well. The chain has TRBV29-1 and TRBJ2-7; 9 nucleotides match TRBD1. CDR3 size: 13 residues. The V segment lost 6 bases and the J segment 3 bases; nucleotides outside the gene matches: 6. In germline, CDR1 is SQVTM, CDR2 ANQGSEA. CDR3 coding DNA: TGCAGCGTAGGGACAGGGAAGGTCTACGAGCAGTACTTC. It specifies CSVGTGKVYEQYF.

The chain carries TRBV19 and TRBJ2-1; tentatively, D is TRBD1 or TRBD2 (5 bases each). CDR1 and CDR2 (germline): LNHDA, SQIVND (reference sequence). Trimming stripped 4 bases from V and 0 bases from J, with 10 bases between. The CDR3 sequence is 15 residues long. CDR3 protein: CASSTGTVSYNEQFF. The CDR3 DNA is TGTGCCAGTAGTACCGGGACCGTCTCCTACAATGAGCAGTTCTTC.

The chain recombines TRBV6-5 with TRBJ1-1; D may be TRBD1 (5 bases). This CDR3 contains 15 residues. Germline CDR1 is MNHEY and CDR2 is SVGAGI. Trimming stripped 2 bases from V and 1 base from J, with 11 bases between. The CDR3 is CASSYGAGPNTEAFF. The CDR3 DNA is TGTGCCAGCAGTTACGGGGCAGGGCCGAACACTGAAGCTTTCTTT.

This clone came up a few times. As DNA, the CDR3 is TGTGCCAGCAGTTTTAGGTGGAGCGGCACAGATACGCAGTATTTT. Encoded protein: CASSFRWSGTDTQYF. The V call is TRBV27, the J call TRBJ2-3, with no clear D. This CDR3 contains 15 residues. V was trimmed by 3 bases and J by 1 base, leaving 11 bases between them. Germline V lookup: CDR1 MNHEY, CDR2 SMNVEV (reference sequence).

The chain couples TRBV30 to TRBJ1-3; D perhaps matches TRBD1 (5 bases). Trimming stripped 1 base from V and 2 bases from J, with 12 bases between. This CDR3 has 15 residues. The germline gives CDR1 GTSNPN, CDR2 SVGIG (reference sequence). CDR3 coding DNA: TGTGCCTGGAGTGGCCCAGGGAGTCCTGGAAACACCATATATTTT. It translates to CAWSGPGSPGNTIYF.

This chain links TRBV28 with TRBJ2-2, with 7 nucleotides matching TRBD2. CDR1 is MDHEN, CDR2 SYDVKM, per germline. The CDR3 is made up of 14 amino acids. Unmatched junction bases numbered 1, after V lost 5 bases and J lost 1 base. The DNA of the CDR3 is TGTGCCAGCAGTGGCGGGAGGAACACCGGGGAGCTGTTTTTT. Translating it yields CASSGGRNTGELFF.

The chain has TRBV18 and TRBJ2-5; possibly TRBD1 for D (6 bases). Trimming pared 2 bases from V and 2 bases from J, leaving 12 bases between. This CDR3 comprises 15 residues. Germline lookup yields CDR1 KGHSH and CDR2 LQKENI. The CDR3 DNA is TGTGCCAGCTCACCAAAGACAGGTTGGCAAGAGACCCAGTACTTC. Amino acids: CASSPKTGWQETQYF. The full variable domain, its missing parts supplied by reference TRBV18 and TRBJ2-5, is NAGVMQNPRHLVRRRGQEARLRCSPMKGHSHVYWYRQLPEEGLKFMVYLQKENIIDESGMPKERFSAEFPKEGPSILRIQQVVRGDSAAYFCASSPKTGWQETQYFGPGTRLLVL.

The chain carries TRBV6-4 and TRBJ2-1, with 9 positions matching TRBD2. CDR3 length: 15 amino acids. The junction had 7 bases not matched to a gene; V was cut back by 5 bases and J by 5 bases. Germline assignment: CDR1 MRHNA and CDR2 SNTAGT. Written as DNA, the CDR3 is TGTGCCAGCAGTATGCGGGAGGGCCCTGACAATGAGCAGTTCTTC. Amino acid sequence: CASSMREGPDNEQFF.

The V call is TRBV6-1, the J call TRBJ2-5, with TRBD2 matching over 12 bases. Germline V gene data show CDR1 as MNHNS and CDR2 as SASEGT. The J segment lost 5 bases and the V segment lost 3 bases, leaving 19 bases of the junction unmatched. The CDR3 spans 20 residues. CDR3 sequence reads: CASSDRLMKLLAGGGETQYF. The CDR3 nucleotides read TGTGCCAGCAGTGACAGGTTGATGAAACTCCTAGCGGGAGGGGGGGAGACCCAGTACTTC.